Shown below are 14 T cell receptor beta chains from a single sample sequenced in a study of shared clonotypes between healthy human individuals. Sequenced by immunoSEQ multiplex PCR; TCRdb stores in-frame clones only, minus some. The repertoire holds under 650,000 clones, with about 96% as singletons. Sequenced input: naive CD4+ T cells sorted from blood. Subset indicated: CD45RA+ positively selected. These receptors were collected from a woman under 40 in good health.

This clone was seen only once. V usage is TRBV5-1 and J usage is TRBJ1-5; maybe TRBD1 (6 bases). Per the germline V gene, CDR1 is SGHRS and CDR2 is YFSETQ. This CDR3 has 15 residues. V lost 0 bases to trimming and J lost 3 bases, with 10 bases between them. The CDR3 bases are TGCGCCAGCAGCTTGGGGTCAGGGGTCAATCAGCCCCAGCATTTT. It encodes CASSLGSGVNQPQHF.

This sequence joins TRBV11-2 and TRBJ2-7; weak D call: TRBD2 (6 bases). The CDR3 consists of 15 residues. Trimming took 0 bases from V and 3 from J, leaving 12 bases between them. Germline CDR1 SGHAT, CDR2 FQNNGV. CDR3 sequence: CASSLERDWFYEQYF. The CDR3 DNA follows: TGTGCCAGCAGCTTAGAGCGGGACTGGTTCTACGAGCAGTACTTC.

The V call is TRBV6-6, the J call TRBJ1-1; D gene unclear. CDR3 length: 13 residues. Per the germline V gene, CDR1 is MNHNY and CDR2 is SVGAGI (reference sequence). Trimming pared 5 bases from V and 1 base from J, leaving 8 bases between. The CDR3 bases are TGTGCCAGCAGTCCATCACAGAACACTGAAGCTTTCTTT. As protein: CASSPSQNTEAFF.

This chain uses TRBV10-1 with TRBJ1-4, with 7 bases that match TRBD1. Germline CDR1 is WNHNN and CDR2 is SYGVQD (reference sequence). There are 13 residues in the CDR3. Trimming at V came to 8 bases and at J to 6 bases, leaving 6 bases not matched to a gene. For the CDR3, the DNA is TGCGCCAGCCCGGACAGGACCTATGAAAAACTGTTTTTT. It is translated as CASPDRTYEKLFF.

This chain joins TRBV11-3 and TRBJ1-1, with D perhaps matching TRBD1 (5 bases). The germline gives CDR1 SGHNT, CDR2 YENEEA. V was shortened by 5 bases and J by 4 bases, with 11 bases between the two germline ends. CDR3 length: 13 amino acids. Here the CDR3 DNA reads TGTGCCAGCAGCACACAGGATCGCACTGAAGCTTTCTTT. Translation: CASSTQDRTEAFF. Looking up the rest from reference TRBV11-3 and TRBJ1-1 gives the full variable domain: EAGVVQSPRYKIIEKKQPVAFWCNPISGHNTLYWYLQNLGQGPELLIRYENEEAVDDSQLPKDRFSAERLKGVDSTLKIQPAELGDSAVYLCASSTQDRTEAFFGQGTRLTVV.

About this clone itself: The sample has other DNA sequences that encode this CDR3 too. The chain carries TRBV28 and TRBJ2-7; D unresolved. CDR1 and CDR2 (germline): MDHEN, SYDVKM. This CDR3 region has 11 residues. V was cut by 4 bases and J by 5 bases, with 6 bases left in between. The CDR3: CASSSRHEQYF. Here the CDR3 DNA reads TGTGCCAGCAGTTCTAGACACGAGCAGTACTTC.

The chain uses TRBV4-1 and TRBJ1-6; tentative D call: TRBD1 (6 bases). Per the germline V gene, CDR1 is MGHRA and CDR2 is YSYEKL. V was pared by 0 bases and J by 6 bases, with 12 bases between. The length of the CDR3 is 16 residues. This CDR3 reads CASSQERQAGNSPLHF. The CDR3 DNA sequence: TGCGCCAGCAGCCAAGAGAGACAGGCGGGTAATTCACCCCTCCACTTT.

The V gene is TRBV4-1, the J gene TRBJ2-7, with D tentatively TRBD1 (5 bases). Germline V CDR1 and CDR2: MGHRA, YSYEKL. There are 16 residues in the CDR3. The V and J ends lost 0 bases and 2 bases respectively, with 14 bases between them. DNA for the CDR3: TGCGCCAGCAGCCAAGATCTTGACAGTTACACCTACGAGCAGTACTTC. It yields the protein CASSQDLDSYTYEQYF.

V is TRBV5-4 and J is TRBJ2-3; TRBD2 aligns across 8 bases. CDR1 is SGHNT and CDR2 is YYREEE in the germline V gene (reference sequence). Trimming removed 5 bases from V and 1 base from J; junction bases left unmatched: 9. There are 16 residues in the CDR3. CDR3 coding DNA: TGTGCCAGCAGGTTTGGCACTAGCGGCGGCACAGATACGCAGTATTTT. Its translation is CASRFGTSGGTDTQYF.

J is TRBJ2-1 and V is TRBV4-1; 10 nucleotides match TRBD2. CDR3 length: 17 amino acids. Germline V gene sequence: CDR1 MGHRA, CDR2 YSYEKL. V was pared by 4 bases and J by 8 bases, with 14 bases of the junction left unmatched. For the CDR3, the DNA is TGCGCCAGCAGCCTTACGGATCCGGGACTAGCGTCCTATGAGCAGTTCTTC. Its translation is CASSLTDPGLASYEQFF.

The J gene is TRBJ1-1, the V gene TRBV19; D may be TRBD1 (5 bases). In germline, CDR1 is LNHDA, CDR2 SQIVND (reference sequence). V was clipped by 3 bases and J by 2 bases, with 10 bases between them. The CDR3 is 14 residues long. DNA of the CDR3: TGTGCCAGTAGTATGAGGGGCCTAAACACTGAAGCTTTCTTT. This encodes CASSMRGLNTEAFF.

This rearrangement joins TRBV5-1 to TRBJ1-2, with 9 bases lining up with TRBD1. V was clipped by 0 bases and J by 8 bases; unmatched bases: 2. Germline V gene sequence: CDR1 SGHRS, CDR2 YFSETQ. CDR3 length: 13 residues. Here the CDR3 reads CASSLDRGHGYTF. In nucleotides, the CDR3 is TGCGCCAGCAGCTTGGACAGGGGGCACGGCTACACCTTC.

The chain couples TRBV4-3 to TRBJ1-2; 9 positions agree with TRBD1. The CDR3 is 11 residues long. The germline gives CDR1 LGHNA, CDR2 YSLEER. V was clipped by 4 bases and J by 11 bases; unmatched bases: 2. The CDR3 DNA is TGCGCCAGCAGCCGGGGACAGGGTTACACCTTC. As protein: CASSRGQGYTF.

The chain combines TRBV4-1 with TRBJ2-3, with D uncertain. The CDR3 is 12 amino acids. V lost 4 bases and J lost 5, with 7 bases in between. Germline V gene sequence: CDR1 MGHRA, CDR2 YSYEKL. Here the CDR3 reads CASSRSRDTQYF. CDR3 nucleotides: TGCGCCAGCAGCCGGTCGCGAGATACGCAGTATTTT.